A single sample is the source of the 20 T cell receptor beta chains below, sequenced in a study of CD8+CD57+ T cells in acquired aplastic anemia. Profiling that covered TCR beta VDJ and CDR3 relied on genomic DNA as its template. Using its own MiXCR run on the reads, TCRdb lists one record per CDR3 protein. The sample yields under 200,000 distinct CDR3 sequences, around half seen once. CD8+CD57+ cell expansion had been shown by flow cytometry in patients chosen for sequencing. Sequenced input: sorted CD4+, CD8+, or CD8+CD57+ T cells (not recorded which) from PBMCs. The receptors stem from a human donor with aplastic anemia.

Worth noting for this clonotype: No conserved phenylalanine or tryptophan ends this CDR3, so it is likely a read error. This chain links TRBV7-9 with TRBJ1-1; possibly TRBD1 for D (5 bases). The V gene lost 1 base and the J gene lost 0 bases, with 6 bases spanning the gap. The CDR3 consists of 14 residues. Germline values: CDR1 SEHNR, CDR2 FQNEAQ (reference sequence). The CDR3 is CASSLGQLNTEAFL. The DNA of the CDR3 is TGTGCCAGCAGCTTAGGACAGCTGAACACTGAAGCTTTCCTT.

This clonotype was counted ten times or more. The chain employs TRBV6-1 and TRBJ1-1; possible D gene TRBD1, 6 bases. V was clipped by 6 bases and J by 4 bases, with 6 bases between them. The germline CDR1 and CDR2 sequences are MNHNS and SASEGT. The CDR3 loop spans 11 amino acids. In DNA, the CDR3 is TGTGCCAGCAGCAGGGGCACTGAAGCTTTCTTT. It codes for CASSRGTEAFF.

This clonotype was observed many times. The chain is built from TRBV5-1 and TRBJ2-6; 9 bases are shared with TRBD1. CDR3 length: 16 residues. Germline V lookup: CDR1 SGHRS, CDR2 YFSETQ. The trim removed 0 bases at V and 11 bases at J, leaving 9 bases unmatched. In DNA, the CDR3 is TGCGCCAGCAGCTTGGGAATGGGACAGGGCCGGGACGTCCTGACTTTC. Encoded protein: CASSLGMGQGRDVLTF.

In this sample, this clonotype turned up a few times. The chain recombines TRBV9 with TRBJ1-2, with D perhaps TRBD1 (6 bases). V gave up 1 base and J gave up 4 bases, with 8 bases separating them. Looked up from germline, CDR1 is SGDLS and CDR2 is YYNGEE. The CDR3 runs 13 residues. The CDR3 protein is CASSVSDSYGYTF. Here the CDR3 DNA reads TGTGCCAGCAGCGTATCGGACAGCTATGGCTACACCTTC.

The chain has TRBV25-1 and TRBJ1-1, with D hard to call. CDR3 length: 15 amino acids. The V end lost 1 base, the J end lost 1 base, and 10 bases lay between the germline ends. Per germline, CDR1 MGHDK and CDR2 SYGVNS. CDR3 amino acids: CASSESKQANTEAFF. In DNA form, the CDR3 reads TGTGCCAGCAGTGAATCTAAGCAGGCGAACACTGAAGCTTTCTTT.

In DNA, the CDR3 is TGTGCCAGCAGCCCCACTCAGGGGGCCTATGGCTACACCTTC. It translates to CASSPTQGAYGYTF. V gene TRBV7-6 combines with J gene TRBJ1-2; 8 bases agree with TRBD1. After removal of 5 bases from V and 4 bases from J, the junction contained 6 bases not matched to a gene. Germline CDR1 and CDR2: SGHVS and FNYEAQ. The CDR3 contains 14 residues.

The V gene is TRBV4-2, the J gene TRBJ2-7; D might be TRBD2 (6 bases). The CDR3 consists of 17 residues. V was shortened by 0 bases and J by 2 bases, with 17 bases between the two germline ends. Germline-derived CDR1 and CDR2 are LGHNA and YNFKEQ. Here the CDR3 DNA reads TGTGCCAGCAGCCAAGAAGTTGTTGGGCGGGGAACCTACGAGCAGTACTTC. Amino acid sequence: CASSQEVVGRGTYEQYF.

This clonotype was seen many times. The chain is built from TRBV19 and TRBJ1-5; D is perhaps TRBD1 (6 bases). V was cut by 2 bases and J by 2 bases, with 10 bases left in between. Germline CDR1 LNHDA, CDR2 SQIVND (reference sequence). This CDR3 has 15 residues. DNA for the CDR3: TGTGCCAGTAGTATAATCGCAGGGGGCAATCAGCCCCAGCATTTT. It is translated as CASSIIAGGNQPQHF. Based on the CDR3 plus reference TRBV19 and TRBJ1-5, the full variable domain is DGGITQSPKYLFRKEGQNVTLSCEQNLNHDAMYWYRQDPGQGLRLIYYSQIVNDFQKGDIAEGYSVSREKKESFPLTVTSAQKNPTAFYLCASSIIAGGNQPQHFGDGTRLSIL.

The CDR3: CASSHPGQGRGNQPQHF. CDR3 DNA: TGTGCCAGTAGTCATCCGGGACAGGGCAGAGGCAATCAGCCCCAGCATTTT. The chain has TRBV19 and TRBJ1-5; 9 bases fit TRBD1. This CDR3 has 17 residues. Trimming cost V 5 bases and J 2 bases; bases outside gene matches: 10. Germline V gives CDR1 LNHDA, CDR2 SQIVND (reference sequence).

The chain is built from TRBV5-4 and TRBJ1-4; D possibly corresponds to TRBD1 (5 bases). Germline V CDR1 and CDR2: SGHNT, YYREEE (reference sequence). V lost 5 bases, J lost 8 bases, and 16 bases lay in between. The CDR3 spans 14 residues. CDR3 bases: TGTGCCAGCAGTTGGGGCGGCCTTGGGGAAAAACTGTTTTTT. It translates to CASSWGGLGEKLFF.

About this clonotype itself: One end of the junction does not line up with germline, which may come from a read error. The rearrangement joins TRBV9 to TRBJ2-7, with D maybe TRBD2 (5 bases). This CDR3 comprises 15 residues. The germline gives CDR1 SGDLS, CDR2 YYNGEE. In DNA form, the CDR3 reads TGTGCCAGCGGCGTAGAGGGATCCGGTAAGGGCGAGCGGTACTTC. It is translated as CASGVEGSGKGERYF.

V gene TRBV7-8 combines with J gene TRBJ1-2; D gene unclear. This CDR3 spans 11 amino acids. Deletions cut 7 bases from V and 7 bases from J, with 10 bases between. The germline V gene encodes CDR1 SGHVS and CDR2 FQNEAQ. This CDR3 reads CASTEPGGYTF. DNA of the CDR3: TGTGCCAGCACCGAGCCAGGTGGCTACACCTTC.

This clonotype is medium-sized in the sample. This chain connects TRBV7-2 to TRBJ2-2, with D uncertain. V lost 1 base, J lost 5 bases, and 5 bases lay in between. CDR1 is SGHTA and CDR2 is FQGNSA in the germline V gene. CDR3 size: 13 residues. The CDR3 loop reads CASSLEQTGELFF. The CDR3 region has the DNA TGTGCCAGCAGCTTAGAACAGACCGGGGAGCTGTTTTTT.

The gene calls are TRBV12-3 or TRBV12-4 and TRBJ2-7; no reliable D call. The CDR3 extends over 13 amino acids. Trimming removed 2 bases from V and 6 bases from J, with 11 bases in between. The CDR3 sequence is CASSLLVPGEQYF. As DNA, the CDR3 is TGTGCCAGCAGTTTACTAGTGCCGGGCGAGCAGTACTTC.

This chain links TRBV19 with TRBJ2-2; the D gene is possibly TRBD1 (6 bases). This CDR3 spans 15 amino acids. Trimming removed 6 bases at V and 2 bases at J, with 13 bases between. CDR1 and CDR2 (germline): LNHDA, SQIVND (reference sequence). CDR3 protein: CASRPQGSNTGELFF. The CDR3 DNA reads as TGTGCCAGTAGGCCCCAGGGGAGTAACACCGGGGAGCTGTTTTTT.

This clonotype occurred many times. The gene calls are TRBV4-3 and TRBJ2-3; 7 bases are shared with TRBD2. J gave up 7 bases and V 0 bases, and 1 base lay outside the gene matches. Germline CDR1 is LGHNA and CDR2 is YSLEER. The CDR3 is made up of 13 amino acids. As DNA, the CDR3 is TGCGCCAGCAGCCAAGAAGCGGGGAATACGCAGTATTTT. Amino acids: CASSQEAGNTQYF.

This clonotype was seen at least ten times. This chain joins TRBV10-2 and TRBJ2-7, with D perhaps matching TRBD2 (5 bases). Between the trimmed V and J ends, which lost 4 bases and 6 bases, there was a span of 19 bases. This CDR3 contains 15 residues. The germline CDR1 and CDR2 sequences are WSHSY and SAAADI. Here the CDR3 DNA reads TGCGCCAGCAGTGGGGCCTATTCGGGAACCTCCGAGCAGTACGTC. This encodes CASSGAYSGTSEQYV.

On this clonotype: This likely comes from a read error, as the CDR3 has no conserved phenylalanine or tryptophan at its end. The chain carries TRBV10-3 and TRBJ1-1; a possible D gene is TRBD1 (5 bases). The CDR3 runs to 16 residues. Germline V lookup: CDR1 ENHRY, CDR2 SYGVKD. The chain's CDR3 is CASSYSKGLSNTEAFS. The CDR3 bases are TGTGCCAGCAGTTACTCTAAGGGGCTGTCGAACACTGAAGCTTTCTCT.

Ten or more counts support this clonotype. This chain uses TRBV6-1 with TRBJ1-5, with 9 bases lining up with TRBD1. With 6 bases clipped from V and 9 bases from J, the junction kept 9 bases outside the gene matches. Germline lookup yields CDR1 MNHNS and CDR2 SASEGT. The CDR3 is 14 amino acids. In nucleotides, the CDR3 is TGTGCCAGCAGGGGACAGGGAAATTATGCGCCCCAGCATTTT. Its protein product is CASRGQGNYAPQHF.

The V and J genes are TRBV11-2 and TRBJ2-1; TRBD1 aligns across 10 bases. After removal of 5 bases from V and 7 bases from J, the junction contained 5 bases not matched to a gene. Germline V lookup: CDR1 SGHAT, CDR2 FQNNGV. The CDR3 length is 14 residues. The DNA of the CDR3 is TGTGCCAGCAGCCGGACAGGGGGGTGGAATGAGCAGTTCTTC. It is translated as CASSRTGGWNEQFF.